This T cell receptor (beta chain) was captured in a study of T-cell reconstitution after alpha-beta-depleted transplantation in children. This sample's TCRbeta library carried unique molecular identifier barcodes. TCRdb processed the PCR reads anew with MiXCR; each CDR3 protein has one entry. There are about 240,000 distinct CDR3 sequences in the sample; approximately 12% occur only once, and around 2.5% lies in the top ten. From germline, CDR1 is SEHNR and CDR2 FQNEAQ (reference sequence). The CDR3 spans 16 residues. V lost 2 bases, J lost 6 bases, and 16 bases lay in between. This clonotype was counted at least ten times.

The chain combines TRBV7-9 with TRBJ1-4; D not resolved. The sequenced sample was PBMCs from the stem cell graft donor, obtained from the stem cell graft. This receptor was obtained from a human donor who donated a stem cell graft to a child with acute lymphoblastic leukemia. In DNA, the CDR3 is TGTGCCAGCAGCTTAACCGTGGGGAATATCGATGAAAAACTGTTTTTT. Protein sequence: CASSLTVGNIDEKLFF.